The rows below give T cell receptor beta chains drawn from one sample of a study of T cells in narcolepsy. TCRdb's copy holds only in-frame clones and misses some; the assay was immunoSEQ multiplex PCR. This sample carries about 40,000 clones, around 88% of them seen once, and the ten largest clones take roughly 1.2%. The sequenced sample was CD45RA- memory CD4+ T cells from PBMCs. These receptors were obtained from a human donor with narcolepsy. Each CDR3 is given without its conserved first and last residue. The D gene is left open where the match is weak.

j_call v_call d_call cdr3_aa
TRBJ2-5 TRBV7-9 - ASSFNQGNGGQY
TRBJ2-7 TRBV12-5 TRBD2 ASGTTGTSGSYEQY
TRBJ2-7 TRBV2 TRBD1 ASSIDRGRFSEQY
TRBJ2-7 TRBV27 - ASSPPGTVAGEQY
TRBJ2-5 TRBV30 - AWSTYREPLETQY
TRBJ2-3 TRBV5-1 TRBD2 ASRFLPGLVSY
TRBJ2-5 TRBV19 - ASSIRLSSQETQY
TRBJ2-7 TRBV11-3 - ASSLGVAYEQY
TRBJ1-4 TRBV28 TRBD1 ASRDSMLLF
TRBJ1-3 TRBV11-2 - ASSWRRGGNTIY
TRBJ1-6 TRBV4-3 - ASSHARDGSPLH
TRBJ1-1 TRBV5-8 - ASSLRYSSNTEAF
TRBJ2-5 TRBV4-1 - ASSQTTRIETQY
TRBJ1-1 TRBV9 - ASSVGVGWNTEAF
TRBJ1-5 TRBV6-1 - ASSPQGRDQPQH
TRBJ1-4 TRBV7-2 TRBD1 ASSRGQGTEKLF
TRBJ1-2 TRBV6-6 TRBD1 ASRSRDSWYGYT
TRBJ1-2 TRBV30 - AWIDGGASYT
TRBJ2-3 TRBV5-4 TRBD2 ASSFGTSGADTQY
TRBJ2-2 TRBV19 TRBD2 ASNAGGDTGELF
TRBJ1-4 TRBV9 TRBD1 ASSPRTGLNEKLF
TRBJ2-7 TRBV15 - ATSKDRVTYEQY
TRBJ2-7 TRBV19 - ASNRPPEQY
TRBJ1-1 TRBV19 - ASSMGEWTEAF
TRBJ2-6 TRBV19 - ASGTSGANVLT
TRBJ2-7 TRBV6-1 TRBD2 ASAPLAGGSYEQY
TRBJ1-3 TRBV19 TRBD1 ASRNPGTGGRNTIY